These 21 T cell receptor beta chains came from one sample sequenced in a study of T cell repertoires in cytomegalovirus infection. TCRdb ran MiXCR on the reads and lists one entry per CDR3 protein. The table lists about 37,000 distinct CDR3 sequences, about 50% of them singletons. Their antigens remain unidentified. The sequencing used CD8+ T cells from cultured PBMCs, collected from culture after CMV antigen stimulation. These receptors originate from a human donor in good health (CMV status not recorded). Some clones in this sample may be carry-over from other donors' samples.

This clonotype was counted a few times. CDR3 sequence reads: CANRQGDGYTF. The CDR3 DNA sequence: TGTGCCAACCGACAGGGGGATGGCTACACCTTC. The rearrangement joins TRBV10-3 to TRBJ1-2; TRBD1 agrees at 9 bases. This CDR3 has 11 amino acids. Germline values: CDR1 ENHRY, CDR2 SYGVKD. The ends lost 10 bases at V and 6 bases at J; junction bases unmatched: 3.

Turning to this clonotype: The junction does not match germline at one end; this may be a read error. The CDR3 is CASSLVRGASGANVQTF. CDR3 nucleotide sequence: TGTGCCAGCAGCTTAGTCAGGGGGGCCTCTGGGGCCAACGTCCAGACTTTC. The chain employs TRBV7-8 and TRBJ2-6; D might be TRBD1 (7 bases). Germline V gene lookup returns CDR1 SGHVS and CDR2 FQNEAQ. The CDR3 consists of 17 residues.

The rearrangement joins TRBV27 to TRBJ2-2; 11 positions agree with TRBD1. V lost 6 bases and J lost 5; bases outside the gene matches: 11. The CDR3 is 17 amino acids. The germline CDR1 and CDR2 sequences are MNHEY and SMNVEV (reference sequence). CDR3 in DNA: TGTGCCAGCAGAAAAAGGGGGACAGGGGGAAGGACCGGGGAGCTGTTTTTT. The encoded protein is CASRKRGTGGRTGELFF.

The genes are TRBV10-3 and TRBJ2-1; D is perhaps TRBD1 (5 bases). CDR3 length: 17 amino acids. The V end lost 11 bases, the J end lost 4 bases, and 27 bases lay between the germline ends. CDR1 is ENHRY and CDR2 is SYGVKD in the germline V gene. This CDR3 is CASGVQGVDALYNEQFF. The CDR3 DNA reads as TGTGCCTCCGGAGTTCAAGGGGTAGACGCCCTTTACAATGAGCAGTTCTTC.

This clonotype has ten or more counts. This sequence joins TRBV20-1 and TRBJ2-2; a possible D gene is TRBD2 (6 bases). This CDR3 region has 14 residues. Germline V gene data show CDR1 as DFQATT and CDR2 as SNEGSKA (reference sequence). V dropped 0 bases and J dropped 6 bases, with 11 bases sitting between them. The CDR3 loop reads CSARDPSAPGELFF. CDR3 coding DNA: TGCAGTGCTAGAGACCCTAGCGCCCCCGGGGAGCTGTTTTTT.

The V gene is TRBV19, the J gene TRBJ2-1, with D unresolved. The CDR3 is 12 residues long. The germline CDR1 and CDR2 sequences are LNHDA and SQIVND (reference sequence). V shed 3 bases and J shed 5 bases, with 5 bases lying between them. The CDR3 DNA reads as TGTGCCAGTAGTATGTCGGACAATGAGCAGTTCTTC. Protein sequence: CASSMSDNEQFF.

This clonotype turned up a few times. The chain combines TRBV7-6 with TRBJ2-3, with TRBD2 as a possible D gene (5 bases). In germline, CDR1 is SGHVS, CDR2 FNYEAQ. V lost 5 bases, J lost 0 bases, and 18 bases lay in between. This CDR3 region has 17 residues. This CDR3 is CASSPYRKERSTDTQYF. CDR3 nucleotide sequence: TGTGCCAGCAGCCCCTACCGAAAGGAGCGGAGCACAGATACGCAGTATTTT.

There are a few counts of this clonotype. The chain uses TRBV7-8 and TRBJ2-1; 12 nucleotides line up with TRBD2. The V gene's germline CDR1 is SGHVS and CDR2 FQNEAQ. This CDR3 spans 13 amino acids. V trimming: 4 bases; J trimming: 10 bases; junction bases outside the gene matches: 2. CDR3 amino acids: CASSYGLAGEQFF. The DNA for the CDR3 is TGTGCCAGCAGCTATGGACTAGCGGGAGAGCAGTTCTTC.

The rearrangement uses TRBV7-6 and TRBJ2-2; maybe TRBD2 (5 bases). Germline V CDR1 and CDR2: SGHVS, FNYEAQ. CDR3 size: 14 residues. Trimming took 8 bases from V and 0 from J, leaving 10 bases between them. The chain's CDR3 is CASHYSANTGELFF. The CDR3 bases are TGTGCCAGCCACTATAGCGCGAACACCGGGGAGCTGTTTTTT.

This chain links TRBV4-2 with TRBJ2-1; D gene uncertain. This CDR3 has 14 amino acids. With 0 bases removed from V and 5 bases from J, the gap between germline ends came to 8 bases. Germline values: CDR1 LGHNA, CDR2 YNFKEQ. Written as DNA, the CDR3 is TGTGCCAGCAGCCAAGATCTGCTGAACAATGAGCAGTTCTTC. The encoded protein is CASSQDLLNNEQFF.

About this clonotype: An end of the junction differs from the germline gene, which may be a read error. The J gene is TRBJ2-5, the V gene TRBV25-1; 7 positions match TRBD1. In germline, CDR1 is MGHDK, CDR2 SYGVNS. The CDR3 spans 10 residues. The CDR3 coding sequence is TGTGCCAGCAGTGGGGGACAGCTAGTCTTC. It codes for CASSGGQLVF.

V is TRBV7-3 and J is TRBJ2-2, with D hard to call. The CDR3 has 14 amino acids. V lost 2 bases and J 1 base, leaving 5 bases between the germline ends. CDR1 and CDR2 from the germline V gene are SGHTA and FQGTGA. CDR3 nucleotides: TGTGCCAGCAGCTTATCAGGGAACACCGGGGAGCTGTTTTTT. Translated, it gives CASSLSGNTGELFF.

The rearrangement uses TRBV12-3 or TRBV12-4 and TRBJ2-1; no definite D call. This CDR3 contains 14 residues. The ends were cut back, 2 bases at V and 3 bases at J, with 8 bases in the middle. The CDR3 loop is CASSLRPVYNEQFF. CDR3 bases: TGTGCCAGCAGTTTACGTCCAGTCTACAATGAGCAGTTCTTC.

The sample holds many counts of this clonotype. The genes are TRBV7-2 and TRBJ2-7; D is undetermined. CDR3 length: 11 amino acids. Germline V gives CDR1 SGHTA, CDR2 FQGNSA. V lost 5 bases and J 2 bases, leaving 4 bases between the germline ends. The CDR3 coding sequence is TGTGCCAGCAGCCCAGCCTACGAGCAGTACTTC. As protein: CASSPAYEQYF.

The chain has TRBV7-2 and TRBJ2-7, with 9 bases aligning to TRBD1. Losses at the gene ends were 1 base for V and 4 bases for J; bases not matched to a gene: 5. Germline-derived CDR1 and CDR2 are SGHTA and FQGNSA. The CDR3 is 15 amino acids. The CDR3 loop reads CASSLEWDRDYEQYF. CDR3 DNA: TGTGCCAGCAGCTTAGAATGGGACAGGGATTACGAGCAGTACTTC.

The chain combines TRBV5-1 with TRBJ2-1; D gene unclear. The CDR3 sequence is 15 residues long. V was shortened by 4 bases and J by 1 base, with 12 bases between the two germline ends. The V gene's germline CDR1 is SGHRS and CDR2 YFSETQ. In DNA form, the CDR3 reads TGCGCCAGCAGCCCATCTATAGCTTCCTACAATGAGCAGTTCTTC. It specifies CASSPSIASYNEQFF.

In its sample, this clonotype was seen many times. The CDR3 nucleotides are TGTGCCAGCAGTCGGAACAGGGGAGGCTATGGCTACACCTTC. Residues: CASSRNRGGYGYTF. The V gene is TRBV7-2, the J gene TRBJ1-2; 7 nucleotides match TRBD1. Per germline, CDR1 SGHTA and CDR2 FQGNSA. The ends lost 6 bases at V and 4 bases at J; junction bases unmatched: 8. This CDR3 region has 14 residues. Complete variable domain (other parts from reference TRBV7-2 and TRBJ1-2): GAGVSQSPSNKVTEKGKDVELRCDPISGHTALYWYRQSLGQGLEFLIYFQGNSAPDKSGLPSDRFSAERTGGSVSTLTIQRTQQEDSAVYLCASSRNRGGYGYTFGSGTRLTVV.

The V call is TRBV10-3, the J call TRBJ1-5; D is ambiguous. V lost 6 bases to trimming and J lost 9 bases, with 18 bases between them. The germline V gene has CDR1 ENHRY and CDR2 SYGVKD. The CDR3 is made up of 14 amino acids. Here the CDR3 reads CAISEEAVMGPQHF. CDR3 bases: TGTGCCATCAGCGAGGAGGCCGTAATGGGGCCCCAGCATTTT.

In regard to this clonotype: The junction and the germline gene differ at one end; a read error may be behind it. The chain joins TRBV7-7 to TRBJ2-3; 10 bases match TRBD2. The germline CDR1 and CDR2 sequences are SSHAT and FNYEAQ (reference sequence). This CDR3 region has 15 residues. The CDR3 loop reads CASSQTSGPTDTQYF. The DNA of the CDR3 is TGTGCTAGCAGCCAGACTAGCGGGCCGACAGATACGCAGTATTTT.

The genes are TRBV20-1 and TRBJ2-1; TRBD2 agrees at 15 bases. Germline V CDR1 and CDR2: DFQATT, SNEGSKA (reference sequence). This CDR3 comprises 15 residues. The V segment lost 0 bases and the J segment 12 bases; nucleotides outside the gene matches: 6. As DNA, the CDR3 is TGCAGTGCTAGAGAGGGGACTAGCGGGAGGAGGGGGCAGTTCTTC. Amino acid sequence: CSAREGTSGRRGQFF.

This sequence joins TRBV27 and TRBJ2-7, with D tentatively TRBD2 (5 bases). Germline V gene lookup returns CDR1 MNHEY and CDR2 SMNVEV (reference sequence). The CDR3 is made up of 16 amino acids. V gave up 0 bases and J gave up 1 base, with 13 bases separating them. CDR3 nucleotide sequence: TGTGCCAGCAGTTTATCTCGGACTGGACTTTCCTACGAGCAGTACTTC. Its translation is CASSLSRTGLSYEQYF.